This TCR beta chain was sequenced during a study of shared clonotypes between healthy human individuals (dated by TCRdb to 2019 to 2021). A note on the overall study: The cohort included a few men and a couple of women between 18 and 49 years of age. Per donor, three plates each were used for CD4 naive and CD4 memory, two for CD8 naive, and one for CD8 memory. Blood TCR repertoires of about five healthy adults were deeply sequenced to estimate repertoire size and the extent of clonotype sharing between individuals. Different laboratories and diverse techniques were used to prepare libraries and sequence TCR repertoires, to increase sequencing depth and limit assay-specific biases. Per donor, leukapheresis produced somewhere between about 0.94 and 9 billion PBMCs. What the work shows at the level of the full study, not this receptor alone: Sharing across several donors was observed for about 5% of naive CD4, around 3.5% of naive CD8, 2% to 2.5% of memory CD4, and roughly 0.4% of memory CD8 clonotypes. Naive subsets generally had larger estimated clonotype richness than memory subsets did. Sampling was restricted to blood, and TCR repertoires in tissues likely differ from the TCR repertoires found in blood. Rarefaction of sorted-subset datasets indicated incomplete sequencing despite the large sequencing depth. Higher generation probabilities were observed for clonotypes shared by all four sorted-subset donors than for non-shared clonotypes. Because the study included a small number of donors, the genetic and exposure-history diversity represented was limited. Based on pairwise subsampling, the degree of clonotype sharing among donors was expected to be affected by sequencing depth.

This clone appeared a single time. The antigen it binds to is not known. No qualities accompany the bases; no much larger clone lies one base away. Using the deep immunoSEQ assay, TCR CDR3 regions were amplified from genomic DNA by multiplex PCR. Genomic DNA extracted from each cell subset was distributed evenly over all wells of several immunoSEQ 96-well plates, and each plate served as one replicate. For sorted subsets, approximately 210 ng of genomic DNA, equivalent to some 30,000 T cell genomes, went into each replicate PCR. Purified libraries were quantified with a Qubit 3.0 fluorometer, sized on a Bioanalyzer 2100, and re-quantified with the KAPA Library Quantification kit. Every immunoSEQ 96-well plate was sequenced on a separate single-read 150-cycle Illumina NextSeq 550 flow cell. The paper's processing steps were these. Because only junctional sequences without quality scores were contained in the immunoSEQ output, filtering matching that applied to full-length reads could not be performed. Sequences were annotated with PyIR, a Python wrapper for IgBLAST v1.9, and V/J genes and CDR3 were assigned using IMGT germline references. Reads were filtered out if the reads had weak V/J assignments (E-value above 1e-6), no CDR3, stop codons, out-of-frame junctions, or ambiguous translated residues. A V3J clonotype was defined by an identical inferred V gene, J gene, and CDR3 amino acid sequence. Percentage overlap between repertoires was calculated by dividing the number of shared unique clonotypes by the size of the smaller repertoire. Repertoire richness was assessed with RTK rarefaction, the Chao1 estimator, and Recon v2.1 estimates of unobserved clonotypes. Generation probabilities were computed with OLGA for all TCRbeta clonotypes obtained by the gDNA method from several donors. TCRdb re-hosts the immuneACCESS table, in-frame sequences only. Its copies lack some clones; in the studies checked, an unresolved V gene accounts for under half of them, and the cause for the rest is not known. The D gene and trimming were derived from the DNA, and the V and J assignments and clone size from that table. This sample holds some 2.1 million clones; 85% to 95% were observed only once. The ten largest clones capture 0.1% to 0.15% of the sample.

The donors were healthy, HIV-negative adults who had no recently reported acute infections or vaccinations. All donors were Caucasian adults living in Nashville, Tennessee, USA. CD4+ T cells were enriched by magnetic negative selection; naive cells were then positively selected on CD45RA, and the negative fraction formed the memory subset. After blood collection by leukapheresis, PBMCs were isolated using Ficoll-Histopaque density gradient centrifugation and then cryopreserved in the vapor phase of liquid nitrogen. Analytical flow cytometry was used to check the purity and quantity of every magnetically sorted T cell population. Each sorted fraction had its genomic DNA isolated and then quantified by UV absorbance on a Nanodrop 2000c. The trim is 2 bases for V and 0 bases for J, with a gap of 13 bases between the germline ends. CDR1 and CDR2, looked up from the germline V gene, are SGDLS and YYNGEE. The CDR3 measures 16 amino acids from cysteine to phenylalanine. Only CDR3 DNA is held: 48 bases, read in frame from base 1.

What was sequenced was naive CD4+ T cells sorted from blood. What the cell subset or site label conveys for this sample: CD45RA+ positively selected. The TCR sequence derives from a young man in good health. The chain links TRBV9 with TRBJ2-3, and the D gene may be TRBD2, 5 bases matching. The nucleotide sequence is TGTGCCAGCAGCGTGTCCCGGAGGTCTAGCACAGATACGCAGTATTTT. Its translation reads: CASSVSRRSSTDTQYF.